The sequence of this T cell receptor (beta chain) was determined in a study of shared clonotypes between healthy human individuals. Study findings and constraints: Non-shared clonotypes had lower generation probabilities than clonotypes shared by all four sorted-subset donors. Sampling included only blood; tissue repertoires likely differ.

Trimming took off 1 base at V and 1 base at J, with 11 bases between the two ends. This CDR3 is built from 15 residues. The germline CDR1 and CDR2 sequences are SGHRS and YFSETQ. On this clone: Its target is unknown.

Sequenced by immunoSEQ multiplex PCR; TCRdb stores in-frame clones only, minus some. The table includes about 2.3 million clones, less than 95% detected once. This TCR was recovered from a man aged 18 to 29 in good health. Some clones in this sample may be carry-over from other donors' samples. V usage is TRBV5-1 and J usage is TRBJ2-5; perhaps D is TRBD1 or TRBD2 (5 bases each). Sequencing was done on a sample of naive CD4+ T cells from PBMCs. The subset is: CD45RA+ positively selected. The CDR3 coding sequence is TGCGCCAGCAGCTTGTTTAGGGGACCCCAAGAGACCCAGTACTTC. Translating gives CASSLFRGPQETQYF.